The 20 T cell receptor beta chains listed next were all sequenced from one sample in a study of blood T cell repertoires in COVID-19. The data were produced by immunoSEQ multiplex PCR, yet TCRdb's version contains in-frame clones alone and is incomplete. The table shows about 250,000 clones, with about 80% occurring only once. Sequenced sample: peripheral blood. The receptor source for this set is an elderly man with acute or convalescent COVID-19.

The CDR3, as DNA: TGTGCCAGTAGGATGAAACCAGGGACCTACGAGCAGTACTTC. Translated, it gives CASRMKPGTYEQYF. The rearrangement links TRBV19 to TRBJ2-7, with D possibly TRBD1 on 5 matching bases. CDR3 length: 14 amino acids. V lost 6 bases and J lost 2, with 14 bases in between. The germline V gene has CDR1 LNHDA and CDR2 SQIVND (reference sequence).

The chain uses TRBV18 and TRBJ2-1; 12 bases map to TRBD2. CDR1 is KGHSH and CDR2 is LQKENI in the germline V gene. CDR3 length: 15 residues. V lost 0 bases and J lost 9; bases outside the gene matches: 3. The CDR3 nucleotides are TGTGCCAGCTCACCACCGGGACTAGCGGGTGGTGAGCAGTTCTTC. This translates into CASSPPGLAGGEQFF.

V gene TRBV7-2 combines with J gene TRBJ2-7; 9 bases line up with TRBD2. The CDR3 extends over 14 amino acids. Trimming cost V 4 bases and J 5 bases; bases outside gene matches: 6. Germline V CDR1 and CDR2: SGHTA, FQGNSA. CDR3 protein: CASSSAGGPDEQYF. DNA of the CDR3: TGTGCCAGCAGCTCGGCGGGAGGGCCGGACGAGCAGTACTTC.

The chain combines TRBV24-1 with TRBJ2-2; 9 nucleotides match TRBD1. The CDR3 covers 13 residues. CDR1 and CDR2 from the germline V gene are KGHDR and SFDVKD. V lost 7 bases, J lost 7 bases, and 3 bases stayed unmatched. The CDR3 region has the DNA TGTGCCACCAGGGGACAGGGTGACGGGGAGCTGTTTTTT. This codes for CATRGQGDGELFF.

The V and J genes are TRBV6-5 and TRBJ1-4; a possible D gene is TRBD1 (6 bases). Trimming shortened V by 6 bases and J by 4 bases, and 12 bases separated the two germline ends. The CDR3 runs 14 residues. The germline gives CDR1 MNHEY, CDR2 SVGAGI. DNA of the CDR3: TGTGCCAGCAGCCTGACAGGTCTTAATGAAAAACTGTTTTTT. Translating gives CASSLTGLNEKLFF.

V gene TRBV7-2 combines with J gene TRBJ2-1; 7 bases match TRBD2. Germline lookup yields CDR1 SGHTA and CDR2 FQGNSA. The CDR3 spans 16 residues. Trimming removed 4 bases from V and 6 bases from J; junction bases left unmatched: 12. CDR3 protein: CASSSREAGVSNEQFF. Written as DNA, the CDR3 is TGTGCCAGCAGCTCGAGGGAGGCGGGAGTCTCCAATGAGCAGTTCTTC.

This clone appeared a few times. The chain recombines TRBV24-1 with TRBJ2-7; 10 bases line up with TRBD2. With 3 bases clipped from V and 2 bases from J, the junction kept 3 bases outside the gene matches. CDR3 size: 15 residues. Germline CDR1 reads KGHDR; CDR2 reads SFDVKD. CDR3 DNA: TGTGCCACCAGTGATCCTAGCGGGGGACCCTACGAGCAGTACTTC. Amino acid sequence: CATSDPSGGPYEQYF.

The chain links TRBV27 to TRBJ1-5, with 10 bases aligning to TRBD1. CDR1 is MNHEY and CDR2 is SMNVEV in the germline V gene (reference sequence). The V and J ends lost 4 bases and 9 bases, in that order; junction bases with no gene match: 6. The CDR3 is made up of 14 amino acids. This CDR3 is CASSSGQGSRPQHF. The CDR3 nucleotides are TGTGCCAGCAGTTCGGGACAGGGGTCTCGGCCCCAGCATTTT.

The chain links TRBV9 to TRBJ2-7; tentatively, D is TRBD2 (5 bases). Germline-derived CDR1 and CDR2 are SGDLS and YYNGEE. The CDR3 consists of 14 residues. V gave up 0 bases and J gave up 7 bases, with 14 bases separating them. The CDR3 sequence is CASSVDLGRGEQYF. CDR3 bases: TGTGCCAGCAGCGTAGATTTGGGCCGGGGTGAGCAGTACTTC.

As DNA, the CDR3 is TGTGCCAGCAGCCTCACACTCACAGGGGGCCGTGGGAGCATTCAGTACTTC. This translates into CASSLTLTGGRGSIQYF. The V call is TRBV5-8, the J call TRBJ2-4; TRBD1 aligns across 9 bases. Germline V gene lookup returns CDR1 SGHTS and CDR2 YDEGEE. This CDR3 has 17 amino acids. Unmatched junction bases numbered 17, after V lost 4 bases and J lost 9 bases.

The rearrangement links TRBV6-5 to TRBJ2-2; D is ambiguous. The CDR3 is 11 residues long. Germline lookup yields CDR1 MNHEY and CDR2 SVGAGI. V was cut by 6 bases and J by 7 bases, with 6 bases left in between. This CDR3 is CASRANGELFF. The DNA for the CDR3 is TGTGCCAGCAGGGCCAACGGGGAGCTGTTTTTT.

This clone was detected only once. J is TRBJ2-4 and V is TRBV30; no clear D. V lost 3 bases, J lost 0 bases, and 3 bases lay in between. This CDR3 is built from 12 residues. Germline V gene lookup returns CDR1 GTSNPN and CDR2 SVGIG (reference sequence). The CDR3 protein is CAWSQAKNIQYF. Here the CDR3 DNA reads TGTGCCTGGAGCCAAGCCAAAAACATTCAGTACTTC.

The chain has TRBV7-2 and TRBJ2-1; 9 nucleotides agree with TRBD1. The germline gives CDR1 SGHTA, CDR2 FQGNSA. The CDR3 totals 15 residues. J gave up 3 bases and V 1 base, and 1 base lay outside the gene matches. The CDR3 protein is CASSLDRGLYNEQFF. The CDR3 region has the DNA TGTGCCAGCAGCTTAGACAGGGGGCTCTACAATGAGCAGTTCTTC.

The chain employs TRBV5-1 and TRBJ1-2, with TRBD1 matching over 8 bases. Germline V gene sequence: CDR1 SGHRS, CDR2 YFSETQ. The ends lost 4 bases at V and 1 base at J; junction bases unmatched: 6. CDR3 size: 15 residues. CDR3 sequence (DNA): TGCGCCAGCAGCCTGACAGGGGCTAATAACTATGGCTACACCTTC. This sequence encodes CASSLTGANNYGYTF.

This chain uses TRBV5-4 with TRBJ1-5; 8 nucleotides agree with TRBD1. The CDR3 extends over 14 amino acids. With V trimmed by 4 bases and J by 7 bases, 7 bases remained unmatched. Germline CDR1 SGHNT, CDR2 YYREEE (reference sequence). CDR3 loop: CASSRQGAGQPQHF. The CDR3, as DNA: TGTGCCAGCAGCCGTCAGGGGGCCGGGCAGCCCCAGCATTTT.

V is TRBV30 and J is TRBJ2-2; D may be TRBD2 (6 bases). Trimming stripped 7 bases from V and 4 bases from J, with 16 bases between. The germline gives CDR1 GTSNPN, CDR2 SVGIG (reference sequence). The CDR3 is 14 residues long. The CDR3 nucleotides are TGTGCCTCCCGACCCCAGGGAGGCACCGGGGAGCTGTTTTTT. It codes for CASRPQGGTGELFF.

The CDR3 coding sequence is TGTGCCATACCGGGTACAGGGCGCACTGAAGCTTTCTTT. Translated, it gives CAIPGTGRTEAFF. The V gene is TRBV6-5, the J gene TRBJ1-1; D is possibly TRBD1 (6 bases). Trimming pared 10 bases from V and 4 bases from J, leaving 16 bases between. This CDR3 has 13 residues. The germline gives CDR1 MNHEY, CDR2 SVGAGI.

V and J are TRBV11-2 and TRBJ1-1; tentative D call: TRBD1 (5 bases). The CDR3 has 15 residues. V was cut by 5 bases and J by 0 bases, with 13 bases left in between. Germline assignment: CDR1 SGHAT and CDR2 FQNNGV. In DNA form, the CDR3 reads TGTGCCAGCAGCCCAAGGGGCGCAATGAACACTGAAGCTTTCTTT. Its translation is CASSPRGAMNTEAFF.

The chain uses TRBV27 and TRBJ2-1; maybe TRBD2 (5 bases). This CDR3 has 13 amino acids. V lost 3 bases to trimming and J lost 6 bases, with 9 bases between them. CDR1 and CDR2 (germline): MNHEY, SMNVEV (reference sequence). The CDR3 here is CASSLRVPNEQFF. The CDR3 DNA reads TGTGCCAGCAGTTTGAGGGTTCCCAATGAGCAGTTCTTC.

This chain uses TRBV24-1 with TRBJ2-5; tentatively, D is TRBD1 (5 bases). This CDR3 has 16 residues. Germline V gives CDR1 KGHDR, CDR2 SFDVKD. V was shortened by 3 bases and J by 3 bases, with 16 bases between the two germline ends. The CDR3 DNA reads as TGTGCCACCAGTGATCCGACGACAGATCAAAAAGAGACCCAGTACTTC. It is translated as CATSDPTTDQKETQYF.